The 25 T cell receptor beta chains below were found in one sample sequenced in a study of T cell repertoires in cytomegalovirus infection. TCRdb re-called the reads through MiXCR, storing one row per CDR3 protein. The sample records some 150,000 distinct CDR3 sequences, 5% to 6.5% being singletons. Sample: PBMCs. The receptors were sampled from a human donor in good health (CMV status not recorded). Some clones in this sample may be carry-over from other donors' samples.

This clonotype turned up a few times. This chain uses TRBV28 with TRBJ1-2; the match to TRBD1 covers 7 bases. Germline V gives CDR1 MDHEN, CDR2 SYDVKM. Trimming at V came to 4 bases and at J to 3 bases, leaving 14 bases not matched to a gene. The CDR3 runs 17 residues. The DNA of the CDR3 is TGTGCCAGCAGTTCGCCCAGGGGGACCCGGGAAGACTATGGCTACACCTTC. It is translated as CASSSPRGTREDYGYTF.

This clonotype has ten or more counts. The chain carries TRBV28 and TRBJ1-5; D is ambiguous. The germline CDR1 and CDR2 sequences are MDHEN and SYDVKM. V was trimmed by 6 bases and J by 4 bases, leaving 10 bases between them. The CDR3 extends over 13 amino acids. CDR3 amino acids: CASSYSQNQPQHF. The DNA for the CDR3 is TGTGCCAGCAGCTACAGCCAAAATCAGCCCCAGCATTTT.

This clonotype occurred many times. The CDR3 region is CASSSYREDSPLHF. The CDR3 nucleotides read TGTGCCAGCAGCTCATACAGGGAAGATTCACCCCTCCACTTT. V and J are TRBV7-2 and TRBJ1-6, with D perhaps matching TRBD1 (6 bases). This CDR3 has 14 residues. V lost 4 bases and J 8 bases, leaving 12 bases between the germline ends. CDR1 and CDR2 (germline): SGHTA, FQGNSA.

The chain has TRBV6-2 or TRBV6-3 and TRBJ1-5; the D gene is possibly TRBD1 (6 bases). CDR1 and CDR2 from the germline V gene are MNHEY and SVGEGT. With 4 bases removed from V and 7 bases from J, the gap between germline ends came to 17 bases. This CDR3 has 15 amino acids. The CDR3 spells CASSFLGGFGQPQHF. The CDR3, as DNA: TGTGCCAGCAGTTTCTTAGGGGGGTTTGGGCAGCCCCAGCATTTT.

This clonotype was seen repeatedly, ten times or more. The J gene is TRBJ1-1, the V gene TRBV7-2, with D perhaps TRBD1 (6 bases). The CDR3 has 13 amino acids. Germline V gene sequence: CDR1 SGHTA, CDR2 FQGNSA. V lost 6 bases, J lost 5 bases, and 13 bases lay in between. CDR3: CASRLNRVTEAFF. In DNA, the CDR3 is TGTGCCAGCAGACTAAACAGGGTTACTGAAGCTTTCTTT.

This clonotype was seen a handful of times. CDR3 DNA sequence: TGTGCCAGCAGCGCCTACAGGGGGACTGAAGCTTTCTTT. It encodes CASSAYRGTEAFF. J is TRBJ1-1 and V is TRBV7-3, with 8 bases identical to TRBD1. The CDR3 length is 13 residues. J gave up 5 bases and V 5 bases, and 4 bases lay outside the gene matches. The V gene's germline CDR1 is SGHTA and CDR2 FQGTGA.

This clonotype showed up many times. The chain has TRBV5-4 and TRBJ2-2, with D possibly TRBD1 on 5 matching bases. The CDR3 length is 14 residues. Germline CDR1 SGHNT, CDR2 YYREEE (reference sequence). The ends were cut back, 4 bases at V and 3 bases at J, with 10 bases in the middle. The chain's CDR3 is CASSKGLDTGELFF. In DNA form, the CDR3 reads TGTGCCAGCAGCAAGGGGTTGGACACCGGGGAGCTGTTTTTT.

The chain carries TRBV6-2 or TRBV6-3 and TRBJ1-1; TRBD1 agrees at 11 bases. The CDR3 is made up of 15 amino acids. Germline V gives CDR1 MNHEY, CDR2 SVGEGT. The V segment lost 0 bases and the J segment 6 bases; nucleotides outside the gene matches: 3. The CDR3: CASSYSRTGGPEAFF. The CDR3 coding sequence is TGTGCCAGCAGTTACTCGAGGACAGGGGGCCCTGAAGCTTTCTTT.

This clonotype was detected a few times. This chain connects TRBV6-2 or TRBV6-3 to TRBJ1-1; a weak D match, TRBD1 (6 bases). Looked up from germline, CDR1 is MNHEY and CDR2 is SVGEGT. V was cut by 3 bases and J by 3 bases, with 20 bases left in between. The CDR3 has 17 amino acids. This CDR3 reads CASSYRGGGTSDTEAFF. Here the CDR3 DNA reads TGTGCCAGCAGTTATCGGGGCGGGGGCACTTCGGACACTGAAGCTTTCTTT.

The rearrangement links TRBV28 to TRBJ2-1, with 11 bases identical to TRBD2. Germline CDR1 reads MDHEN; CDR2 reads SYDVKM. V shed 6 bases, J shed 3 bases, and the junction held 10 bases outside the gene matches. CDR3 size: 17 residues. The CDR3 loop is CASSLGVAGGNYNEQFF. CDR3 DNA sequence: TGTGCCAGCAGCTTGGGAGTAGCGGGGGGGAACTACAATGAGCAGTTCTTC.

The V and J genes are TRBV19 and TRBJ1-4, with a possible D match to TRBD1 (5 bases). Germline-derived CDR1 and CDR2 are LNHDA and SQIVND (reference sequence). The CDR3 sequence is 16 residues long. V was trimmed by 3 bases and J by 6 bases, leaving 17 bases between them. This CDR3 is CASSMDSGTVDEKLFF. CDR3 in DNA: TGTGCCAGTAGTATGGACTCCGGGACTGTTGATGAAAAACTGTTTTTT.

At least ten counts were recorded for this clonotype. The V and J genes are TRBV5-4 and TRBJ2-3; 9 positions match TRBD2. The junction had 6 bases not matched to a gene; V was cut back by 1 base and J by 3 bases. Germline CDR1 and CDR2: SGHNT and YYREEE (reference sequence). This CDR3 comprises 16 residues. The CDR3 sequence: CASSLPSSGITDTQYF. CDR3 sequence (DNA): TGTGCCAGCAGCTTGCCTTCTAGCGGGATTACAGATACGCAGTATTTT.

The V and J genes are TRBV5-1 and TRBJ1-4; tentative D call: TRBD1 (5 bases). The CDR3 spans 16 residues. CDR1 is SGHRS and CDR2 is YFSETQ in the germline V gene. The V and J ends lost 4 bases and 7 bases respectively, with 20 bases between them. The CDR3 protein is CASSASTGTPGEKLFF. The CDR3 DNA follows: TGCGCCAGCAGCGCGAGTACCGGGACTCCGGGTGAAAAACTGTTTTTT.

V is TRBV28 and J is TRBJ1-5, with 8 bases that match TRBD1. Looked up from germline, CDR1 is MDHEN and CDR2 is SYDVKM. The V segment lost 2 bases and the J segment 5 bases; nucleotides outside the gene matches: 2. The CDR3 totals 14 residues. CDR3 sequence (DNA): TGTGCCAGCAGTTTAGCAGGGGGCTATCAGCCCCAGCATTTT. Its translation is CASSLAGGYQPQHF.

A word on this clonotype: A clone one base away is much larger, so this may be a read error. The V and J genes are TRBV6-4 and TRBJ1-1; TRBD1 is a possible D gene (6 bases). V was pared by 4 bases and J by 3 bases, with 9 bases between. CDR3 size: 13 residues. Germline-derived CDR1 and CDR2 are MRHNA and SNTAGT. CDR3 in amino acids: CASSVNRDTEAFF. The CDR3 nucleotides are TGTGCCAGCAGTGTGAACAGGGACACTGAAGCTTTCTTT.

There are many counts of this clonotype. The chain carries TRBV7-9 and TRBJ1-4; maybe TRBD1 (5 bases). With 5 bases removed from V and 1 base from J, the gap between germline ends came to 11 bases. Germline V CDR1 and CDR2: SEHNR, FQNEAQ (reference sequence). CDR3 length equals 15 residues. Here the CDR3 DNA reads TGTGCCAGCAGCCTAAACAGGAGAACTAATGAAAAACTGTTTTTT. Translation: CASSLNRRTNEKLFF.

In its sample, this clonotype was seen a few times. The chain uses TRBV29-1 and TRBJ1-4; D remains ambiguous. The CDR3 runs to 12 residues. Trimming pared 6 bases from V and 8 bases from J, leaving 13 bases between. CDR1 and CDR2 from the germline V gene are SQVTM and ANQGSEA. CDR3 DNA: TGCAGCGTAGCACCCCGGCGGGAAAAACTGTTTTTT. Its translation is CSVAPRREKLFF.

The rearrangement joins TRBV29-1 to TRBJ1-6; the match to TRBD1 covers 7 bases. Trimming at V came to 4 bases and at J to 6 bases, leaving 3 bases not matched to a gene. This CDR3 spans 13 amino acids. Germline V gene sequence: CDR1 SQVTM, CDR2 ANQGSEA. CDR3 in amino acids: CSVGQGGNSPLHF. The CDR3 nucleotides read TGCAGCGTTGGACAGGGCGGTAATTCACCCCTCCACTTT.

In this sample, this clonotype turned up many times. The chain recombines TRBV2 with TRBJ1-5; D unresolved. Looked up from germline, CDR1 is SNHLY and CDR2 is FYNNEI. With 0 bases removed from V and 3 bases from J, the gap between germline ends came to 9 bases. The CDR3 is made up of 15 amino acids. CDR3 residues: CASSEARNFNQPQHF. CDR3 DNA sequence: TGTGCCAGCAGTGAAGCGCGAAATTTCAATCAGCCCCAGCATTTT. Using reference TRBV2 and TRBJ1-5 for the parts outside the CDR3, the full variable domain is EPEVTQTPSHQVTQMGQEVILRCVPISNHLYFYWYRQILGQKVEFLVSFYNNEISEKSEIFDDQFSVERPDGSNFTLKIRSTKLEDSAMYFCASSEARNFNQPQHFGDGTRLSIL.

This clonotype was seen ten or more times. The chain links TRBV7-6 to TRBJ2-2; weak D call: TRBD1 (5 bases). Trimming took off 0 bases at V and 4 bases at J, with 6 bases between the two ends. The CDR3 is made up of 14 amino acids. The germline V gene has CDR1 SGHVS and CDR2 FNYEAQ. CDR3 region: CASSLATATGELFF. The CDR3 DNA sequence: TGTGCCAGCAGCTTAGCGACAGCCACCGGGGAGCTGTTTTTT. Using reference TRBV7-6 and TRBJ2-2 for the parts outside the CDR3, the full variable domain is GAGVSQSPRYKVTKRGQDVALRCDPISGHVSLYWYRQALGQGPEFLTYFNYEAQQDKSGLPNDRFSAERPEGSISTLTIQRTEQRDSAMYRCASSLATATGELFFGEGSRLTVL.

This clonotype has more than one count but fewer than ten. The genes are TRBV7-2 and TRBJ2-5, with a tentative D call TRBD1 (7 bases). In germline, CDR1 is SGHTA, CDR2 FQGNSA. V dropped 3 bases and J dropped 1 base, with 9 bases sitting between them. CDR3 size: 14 residues. The CDR3 region is CASSLRDSQETQYF. Here the CDR3 DNA reads TGTGCCAGCAGCTTGCGGGACAGCCAAGAGACCCAGTACTTC.

On this clonotype itself: A read error may account for a junction end that differs from germline. The rearrangement joins TRBV27 to TRBJ1-6, with D unclear. The CDR3 is 14 residues long. Germline CDR1 reads MNHEY; CDR2 reads SMNVEV (reference sequence). CDR3 sequence: CANSIRDYNSPLHF. CDR3 DNA sequence: TGTGCCAACAGTATCCGGGACTATAATTCACCCCTCCACTTT.

This clonotype occurred many times. V is TRBV14 and J is TRBJ1-6; possible D gene TRBD1, 6 bases. CDR3 length equals 13 residues. With 8 bases removed from V and 7 bases from J, the gap between germline ends came to 12 bases. Per germline, CDR1 SGHDN and CDR2 FVKESK. The CDR3 DNA sequence: TGTGCCAGCGCGAGGGGGGGGAATTCACCCCTCCACTTT. Translation: CASARGGNSPLHF. Combining the CDR3 with reference TRBV14 and TRBJ1-6 gives the whole variable domain EAGVTQFPSHSVIEKGQTVTLRCDPISGHDNLYWYRRVMGKEIKFLLHFVKESKQDESGMPNNRFLAERTGGTYSTLKVQPAELEDSGVYFCASARGGNSPLHFGNGTRLTVT.

This clonotype was seen many times. The V gene is TRBV7-2, the J gene TRBJ1-5; possibly TRBD1 for D (6 bases). The germline V and J ends were trimmed by 4 bases and 9 bases, with 22 bases remaining between them. Germline assignment: CDR1 SGHTA and CDR2 FQGNSA. CDR3 size: 16 residues. CDR3: CASSSGGGGAFRPQHF. In nucleotides, the CDR3 is TGTGCCAGCAGCTCCGGCGGGGGGGGCGCCTTTCGGCCCCAGCATTTT.

This clonotype occurred many times. CDR3 protein: CASSSSQGRVSPLHF. The CDR3 DNA is TGTGCCAGCAGTTCCTCTCAGGGTAGGGTTTCACCCCTCCACTTT. This chain links TRBV6-1 with TRBJ1-6, with a possible D match to TRBD1 (5 bases). This CDR3 is 15 amino acids long. Trimming left V 5 bases short and J 9 bases short, with 17 bases between. CDR1 MNHNS and CDR2 SASEGT come from the germline V gene.